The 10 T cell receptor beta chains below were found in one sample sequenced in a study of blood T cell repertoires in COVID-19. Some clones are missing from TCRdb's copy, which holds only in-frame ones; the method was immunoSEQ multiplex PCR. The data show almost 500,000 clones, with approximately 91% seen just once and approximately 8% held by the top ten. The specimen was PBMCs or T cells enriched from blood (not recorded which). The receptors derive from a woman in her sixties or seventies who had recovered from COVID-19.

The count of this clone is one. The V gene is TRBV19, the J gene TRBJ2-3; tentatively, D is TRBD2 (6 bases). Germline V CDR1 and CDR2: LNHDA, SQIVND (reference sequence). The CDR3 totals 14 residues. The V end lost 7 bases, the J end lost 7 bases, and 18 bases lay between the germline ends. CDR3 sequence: CASTPPGVENTQYF. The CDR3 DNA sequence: TGTGCCAGTACCCCCCCGGGGGTTGAGAATACGCAGTATTTT.

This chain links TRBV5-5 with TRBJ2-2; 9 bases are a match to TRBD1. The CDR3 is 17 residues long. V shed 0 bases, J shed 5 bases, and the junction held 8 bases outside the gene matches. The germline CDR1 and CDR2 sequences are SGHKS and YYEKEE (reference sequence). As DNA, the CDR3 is TGTGCCAGCAGCTTGGTCGCTAGGACAGGGGTAACCGGGGAGCTGTTTTTT. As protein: CASSLVARTGVTGELFF.

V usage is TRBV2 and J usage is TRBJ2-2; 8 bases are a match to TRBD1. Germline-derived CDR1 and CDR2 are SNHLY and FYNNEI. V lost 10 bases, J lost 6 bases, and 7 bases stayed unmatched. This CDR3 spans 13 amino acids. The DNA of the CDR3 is TGTGCCACTGCGGACAGGGATGCCGGGGAGCTGTTTTTT. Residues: CATADRDAGELFF.

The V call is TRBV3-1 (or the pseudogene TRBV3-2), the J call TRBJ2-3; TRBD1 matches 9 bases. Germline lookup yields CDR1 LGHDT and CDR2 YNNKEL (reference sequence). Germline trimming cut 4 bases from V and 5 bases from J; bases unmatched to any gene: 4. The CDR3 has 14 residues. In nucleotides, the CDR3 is TGTGCCAGCAGCCGGACAGGGGAGGGAGATACGCAGTATTTT. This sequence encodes CASSRTGEGDTQYF.

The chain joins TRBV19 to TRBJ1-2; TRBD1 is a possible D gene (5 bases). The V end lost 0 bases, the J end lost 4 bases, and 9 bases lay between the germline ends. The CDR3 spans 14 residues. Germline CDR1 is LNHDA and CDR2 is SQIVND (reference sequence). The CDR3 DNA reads TGTGCCAGTAGTATAGAAGGGGCAGTCTATGGCTACACCTTC. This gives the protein CASSIEGAVYGYTF. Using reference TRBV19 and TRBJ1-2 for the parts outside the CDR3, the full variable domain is DGGITQSPKYLFRKEGQNVTLSCEQNLNHDAMYWYRQDPGQGLRLIYYSQIVNDFQKGDIAEGYSVSREKKESFPLTVTSAQKNPTAFYLCASSIEGAVYGYTFGSGTRLTVV.

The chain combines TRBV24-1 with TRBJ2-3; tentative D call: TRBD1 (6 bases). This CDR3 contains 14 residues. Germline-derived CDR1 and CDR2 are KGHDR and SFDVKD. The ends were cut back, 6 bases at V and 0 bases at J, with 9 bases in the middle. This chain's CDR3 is CATSWQGSTDTQYF. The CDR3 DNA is TGTGCCACCAGTTGGCAGGGGAGCACAGATACGCAGTATTTT.

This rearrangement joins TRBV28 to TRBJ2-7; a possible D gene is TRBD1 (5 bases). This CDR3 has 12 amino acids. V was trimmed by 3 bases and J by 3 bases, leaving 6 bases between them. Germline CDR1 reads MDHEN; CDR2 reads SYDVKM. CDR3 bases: TGTGCCAGCAGTTTGACAGACTACGAGCAGTACGTC. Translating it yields CASSLTDYEQYV.

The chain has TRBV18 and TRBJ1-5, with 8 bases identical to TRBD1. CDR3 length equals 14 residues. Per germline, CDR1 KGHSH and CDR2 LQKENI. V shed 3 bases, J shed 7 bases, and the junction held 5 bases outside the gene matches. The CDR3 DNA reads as TGTGCCAGCTCACCGGACAGGGCGTACCAGCCCCAGCATTTT. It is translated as CASSPDRAYQPQHF.

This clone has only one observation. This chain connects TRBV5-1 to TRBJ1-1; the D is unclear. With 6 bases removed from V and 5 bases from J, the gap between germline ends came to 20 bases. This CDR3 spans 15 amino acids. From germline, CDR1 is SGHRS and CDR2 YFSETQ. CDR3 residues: CASTLGPGSGTEAFF. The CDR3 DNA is TGCGCCAGCACCCTTGGTCCGGGAAGTGGGACTGAAGCTTTCTTT.

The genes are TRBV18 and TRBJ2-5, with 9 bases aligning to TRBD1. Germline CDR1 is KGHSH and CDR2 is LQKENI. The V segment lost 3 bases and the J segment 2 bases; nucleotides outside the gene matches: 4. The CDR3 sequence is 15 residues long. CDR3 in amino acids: CASSPPGTGQETQYF. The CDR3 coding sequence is TGTGCCAGCTCACCGCCCGGGACAGGGCAAGAGACCCAGTACTTC.